The rows below give T cell receptor beta chains drawn from one sample of a study of blood T cell repertoires in COVID-19. The repertoire was sequenced with immunoSEQ multiplex PCR; TCRdb's copy has only in-frame clones and lacks some. The sample records around 60,000 clones, 65% to 80% being singletons. The source material was peripheral blood. The receptors shown here come from a man in his thirties or forties with COVID-19, enrolled during active disease. Each CDR3 is given with its conserved first and last residue. Each record gives: V gene, J gene, clone size, D gene, CDR3 protein, CDR3 DNA. A D gene is named only where the DNA matches it firmly. Not all rows give a size; the values are once, few, many and, for expanded clones, a class.

TRBV14	TRBJ1-6	.	.	CASSQGRLYNSPLHF	TGTGCCAGCAGCCAAGGGAGACTCTATAATTCACCCCTCCACTTT
TRBV19	TRBJ1-3	.	.	CASSIIGSSGNTIYF	TGTGCCAGTAGTATTATTGGGAGCTCTGGAAACACCATATATTTT
TRBV27	TRBJ1-1	.	TRBD1	CASSLQGARTEAFF	TGTGCCAGCAGTCTACAGGGGGCGCGGACTGAAGCTTTCTTT
TRBV27	TRBJ2-1	few	TRBD2	CASSWVGGPYNEQFF	TGTGCCAGCAGTTGGGTGGGAGGGCCCTACAATGAGCAGTTCTTC
TRBV7-2	TRBJ1-3	.	TRBD1	CASSLASPGQGMLGPNTIYF	TGTGCCAGCAGCTTAGCTTCTCCGGGACAGGGGATGTTGGGTCCAAACACCATATATTTT
TRBV5-5	TRBJ1-2	.	TRBD1	CASSLVQGGYGYTF	TGTGCCAGCAGCTTGGTACAGGGGGGCTATGGCTACACCTTC
TRBV29-1	TRBJ2-7	.	TRBD1	CSFSGTGSYEQYF	TGCAGCTTTTCCGGGACAGGGTCGTACGAGCAGTACTTC
TRBV9	TRBJ2-7	.	.	CASSVAGGWDSYEQYF	TGTGCCAGCAGCGTAGCAGGAGGGTGGGACTCCTACGAGCAGTACTTC
TRBV6-4	TRBJ1-5	.	TRBD1	CASSPDPGGNQPQHF	TGTGCCAGCAGTCCAGATCCAGGGGGGAATCAGCCCCAGCATTTT
TRBV4-3	TRBJ2-1	.	TRBD2	CASSQGGLEGHNEQFF	TGCGCCAGCAGCCAAGGCGGACTAGAAGGCCACAATGAGCAGTTCTTC
TRBV19	TRBJ2-2	.	.	CASSIGGGASGELFF	TGTGCCAGTAGTATTGGAGGGGGGGCTTCCGGGGAGCTGTTTTTT
TRBV2	TRBJ1-5	.	.	CASSEEGGNQPQHF	TGTGCCAGCAGTGAAGAGGGGGGGAATCAGCCCCAGCATTTT
TRBV20-1	TRBJ2-7	.	.	CSASSETTYEQYF	TGCAGTGCTAGTAGCGAGACTACCTACGAGCAGTACTTC
TRBV4-1	TRBJ1-2	.	.	CASGHAGAGGYTF	TGCGCCAGCGGCCACGCAGGGGCAGGAGGCTACACCTTC
TRBV5-6	TRBJ2-1	.	.	CAIGRGVGSYNEQFF	TGTGCCATCGGACGCGGGGTAGGCTCCTACAATGAGCAGTTCTTC
TRBV5-6	TRBJ2-7	.	TRBD2	CASSLGQREGLGYF	TGTGCCAGCAGCTTGGGCCAGCGGGAGGGCCTTGGGTACTTC
TRBV2	TRBJ2-3	.	.	CASNLQGGTDTQYF	TGTGCCAGCAATCTACAGGGAGGCACAGATACGCAGTATTTT
TRBV4-1	TRBJ1-3	.	.	CASGLTGPGNTIYF	TGCGCCAGCGGACTGACAGGTCCTGGAAACACCATATATTTT
TRBV5-6	TRBJ1-1	.	.	CASSLDMGGNTEAFF	TGTGCCAGCAGCTTAGACATGGGGGGAAACACTGAAGCTTTCTTT
TRBV5-4	TRBJ2-3	.	.	CASSLGVSTDTQYF	TGTGCCAGCAGCTTAGGAGTTAGCACAGATACGCAGTATTTT